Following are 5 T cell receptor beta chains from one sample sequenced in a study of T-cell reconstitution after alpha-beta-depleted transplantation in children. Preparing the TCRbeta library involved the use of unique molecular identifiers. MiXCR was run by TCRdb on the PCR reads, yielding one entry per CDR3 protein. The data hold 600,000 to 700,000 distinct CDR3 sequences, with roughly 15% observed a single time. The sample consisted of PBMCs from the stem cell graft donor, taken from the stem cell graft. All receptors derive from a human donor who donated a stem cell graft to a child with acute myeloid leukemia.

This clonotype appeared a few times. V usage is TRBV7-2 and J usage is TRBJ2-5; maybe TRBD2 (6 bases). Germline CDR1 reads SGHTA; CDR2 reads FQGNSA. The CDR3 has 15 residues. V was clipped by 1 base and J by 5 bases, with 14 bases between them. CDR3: CASSLGVTREETQYF. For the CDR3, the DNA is TGTGCCAGCAGCTTAGGGGTGACTAGGGAGGAGACCCAGTACTTC. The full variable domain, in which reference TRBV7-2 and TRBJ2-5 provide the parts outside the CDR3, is GAGVSQSPSNKVTEKGKDVELRCDPISGHTALYWYRQSLGQGLEFLIYFQGNSAPDKSGLPSDRFSAERTGGSVSTLTIQRTQQEDSAVYLCASSLGVTREETQYFGPGTRLLVL.

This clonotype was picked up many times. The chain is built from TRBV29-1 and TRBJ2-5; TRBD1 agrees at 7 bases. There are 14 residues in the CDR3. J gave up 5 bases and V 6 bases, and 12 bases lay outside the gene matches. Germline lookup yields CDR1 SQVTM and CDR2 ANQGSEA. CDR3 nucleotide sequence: TGCAGCGTATCCAGACAGGGTGAAGGGGAGACCCAGTACTTC. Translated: CSVSRQGEGETQYF.

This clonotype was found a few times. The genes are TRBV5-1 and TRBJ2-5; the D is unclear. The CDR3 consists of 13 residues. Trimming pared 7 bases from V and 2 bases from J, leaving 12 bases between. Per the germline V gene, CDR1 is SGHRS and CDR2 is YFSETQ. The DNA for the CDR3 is TGCGCCAGCCGGGTGTACGAGCAAGAGACCCAGTACTTC. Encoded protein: CASRVYEQETQYF.

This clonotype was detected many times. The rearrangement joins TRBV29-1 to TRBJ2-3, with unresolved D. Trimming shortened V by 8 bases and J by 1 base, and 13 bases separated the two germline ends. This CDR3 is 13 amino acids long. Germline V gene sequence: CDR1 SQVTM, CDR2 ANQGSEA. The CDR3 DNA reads TGCAGCAAAAGCTCCGATCGCACAGATACGCAGTATTTT. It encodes CSKSSDRTDTQYF.

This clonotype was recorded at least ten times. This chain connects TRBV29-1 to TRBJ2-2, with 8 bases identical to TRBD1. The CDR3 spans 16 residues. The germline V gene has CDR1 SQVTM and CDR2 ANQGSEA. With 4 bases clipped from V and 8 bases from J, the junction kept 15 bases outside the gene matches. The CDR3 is CSVVLVDRGVKGELFF. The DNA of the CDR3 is TGCAGCGTTGTGCTCGTCGACAGGGGAGTTAAGGGGGAGCTGTTTTTT.